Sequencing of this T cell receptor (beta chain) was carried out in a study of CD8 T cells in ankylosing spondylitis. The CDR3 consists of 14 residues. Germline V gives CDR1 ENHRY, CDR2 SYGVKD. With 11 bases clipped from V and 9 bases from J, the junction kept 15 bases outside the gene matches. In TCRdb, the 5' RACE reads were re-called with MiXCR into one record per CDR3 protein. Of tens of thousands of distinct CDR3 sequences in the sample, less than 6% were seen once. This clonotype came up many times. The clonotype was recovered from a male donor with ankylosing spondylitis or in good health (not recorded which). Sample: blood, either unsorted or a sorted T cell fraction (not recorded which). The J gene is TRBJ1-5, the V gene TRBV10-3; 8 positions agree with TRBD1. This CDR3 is CAASNRGTEGPQHF. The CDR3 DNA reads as TGTGCCGCCTCCAACAGGGGGACGGAGGGGCCCCAGCATTTT.